This T cell receptor beta chain derives from a study of T-cell memory formation after mild COVID-19. Findings and caveats of the study: Clonal second-wave expansions that peaked on day 37 had unconfirmed SARS-CoV-2 specificity. Some clones that responded were present in memory (sampled pre-infection), which suggests cross-reactive memory joined. Of the contracting clones, CD4+ ones lay mainly in CM and EM, and CD8+ ones in EMRA.

This clonotype was seen only a few times. As yet, its antigen is unknown. Amplification by 5'RACE using constant-segment primers produced TCR alpha and TCR beta cDNA libraries that carried sample barcodes and UMIs. TCRdb independently ran MiXCR on the 5' RACE reads; one entry per CDR3 protein. This sample has hundreds of thousands of distinct CDR3 sequences, with roughly 18% found just once. This clonotype originated in a man between 18 and 29 years old who had mild COVID-19 (a few samples of this study predate the infection). Cell type and time point are not known. The sequenced sample consisted of PBMCs or a T cell subset sorted from them (not recorded which).

The CDR3 DNA reads TGTGCCAGCAGCATCACTAGCGGGGGCGCAGATACGCAGTATTTT. The encoded protein is CASSITSGGADTQYF. The rearrangement joins TRBV7-3 to TRBJ2-3; the match to TRBD2 covers 11 bases. CDR1 is SGHTA and CDR2 is FQGTGA in the germline V gene. The CDR3 covers 15 residues. The V and J ends lost 5 bases and 4 bases, in that order; junction bases with no gene match: 5.